This T cell receptor beta chain was sequenced for a study of technical replicates of blood from a handful of donors. Only in-frame clones appear in the TCRdb table, and some are missing; sequencing was by immunoSEQ multiplex PCR. The sample contains approximately 59,000 clones, roughly 86% of which appear only once. The V segment lost 2 bases and the J segment 7 bases; nucleotides outside the gene matches: 6. Germline V CDR1 and CDR2: SGHTA, FQGNSA. This CDR3 comprises 14 residues. The specimen sequenced was PBMCs. The gene calls are TRBV7-2 and TRBJ1-2, with TRBD1 identical over 8 bases. The receptor was isolated from a human donor in good health. Some clones in this sample may be carry-over from other donors' samples. CDR3 DNA sequence: TGTGCCAGCAGCTTACGCGCAGGGGGCTCTGGCTACACCTTC. It is translated as CASSLRAGGSGYTF.